This TCR beta chain stems from a study of cytomegalovirus exposure and HLA in healthy donors. With regard to this clone: No antigen is known for it.

This CDR3 has 17 amino acids. Trimming took off 0 bases at V and 1 base at J, with 13 bases between the two ends. Germline assignment: CDR1 SGDLS and CDR2 YYNGEE. The PCR had 60 Vbeta and 13 Jbeta primers. TCRdb's table, derived via immunoSEQ multiplex PCR, lists solely in-frame clones and lacks some. Of over 95,000 clones listed, 82% are singletons. Findings and limits, study-wide: When a later analysis compared HLA-associated TCR beta chains with equally common others, the HLA-associated chains turned out to be more clonally expanded and to have lower generation probabilities.

The clonotype originates from a woman aged 18-29 years in good health and CMV-seronegative. Sequencing used PBMCs. The chain recombines TRBV9 with TRBJ2-2, with a weak D call TRBD2 (7 bases). Here the CDR3 DNA reads TGTGCCAGCAGCGTAGAGAAGGGGGGGGAGAACACCGGGGAGCTGTTTTTT. Translated, it gives CASSVEKGGENTGELFF.